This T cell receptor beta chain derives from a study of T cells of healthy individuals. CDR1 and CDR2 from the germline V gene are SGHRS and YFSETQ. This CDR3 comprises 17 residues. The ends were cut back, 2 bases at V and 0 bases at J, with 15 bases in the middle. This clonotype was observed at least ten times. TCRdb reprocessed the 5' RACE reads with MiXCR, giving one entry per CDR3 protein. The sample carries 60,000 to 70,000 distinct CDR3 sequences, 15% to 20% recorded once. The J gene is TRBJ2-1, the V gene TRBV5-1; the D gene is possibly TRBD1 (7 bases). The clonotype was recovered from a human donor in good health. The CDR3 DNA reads TGCGCCAGCAGCTTTGGCTCAGGGGGGAGCTCCTACAATGAGCAGTTCTTC. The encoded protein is CASSFGSGGSSYNEQFF.